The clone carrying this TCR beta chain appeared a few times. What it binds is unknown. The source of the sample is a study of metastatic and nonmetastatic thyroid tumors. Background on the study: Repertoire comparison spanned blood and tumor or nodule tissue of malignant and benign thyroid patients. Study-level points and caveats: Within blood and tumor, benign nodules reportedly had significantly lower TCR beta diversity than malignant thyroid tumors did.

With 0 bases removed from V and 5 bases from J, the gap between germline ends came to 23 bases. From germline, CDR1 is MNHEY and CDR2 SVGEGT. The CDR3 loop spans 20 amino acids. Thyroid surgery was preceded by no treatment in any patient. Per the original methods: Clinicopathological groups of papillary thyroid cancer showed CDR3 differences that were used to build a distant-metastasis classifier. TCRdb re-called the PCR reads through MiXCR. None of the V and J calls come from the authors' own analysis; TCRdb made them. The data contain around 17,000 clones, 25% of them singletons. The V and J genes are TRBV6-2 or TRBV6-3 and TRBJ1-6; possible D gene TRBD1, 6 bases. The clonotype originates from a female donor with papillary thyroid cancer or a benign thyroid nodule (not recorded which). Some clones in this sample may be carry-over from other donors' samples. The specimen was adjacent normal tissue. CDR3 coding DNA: TGTGCCAGCAGTTACTCGATCGGTTCGGTGAGCAGGGGCAATAATTCACCCCTCCACTTT. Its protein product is CASSYSIGSVSRGNNSPLHF.